Given below is one T cell receptor (beta chain) in context. Its target is not known. The sample is drawn from a study of T cells after yellow fever vaccination. Broader study findings: A secondary response was less intense yet reached its peak sooner, at day 5 versus 15. Subsequent to the booster, the majority of primary-vaccination clones reappeared (around 95% CD4, about 90% CD8). Abundant clonotypes from the bulk population could contaminate FACS-sorted repertoires.

TCR cDNA was made by 5'RACE template switching, adding a universal primer site and UMIs. TCRdb redid the calling of the 5' RACE reads with MiXCR, one entry per CDR3 protein. The table records approximately 510,000 distinct CDR3 sequences, 21% of them present only once. The V segment lost 2 bases and the J segment 4 bases; nucleotides outside the gene matches: 4. CDR3 length: 15 amino acids. Germline CDR1 and CDR2: SGDLS and YYNGEE. This TCR was sampled from a man between 18 and 29 years old who received the YFV17D yellow fever vaccine. The chain carries TRBV9 and TRBJ2-1; 9 bases agree with TRBD2. The input for sequencing was PBMCs, taken roughly 23 days after the first yellow fever vaccination. CDR3 DNA sequence: TGTGCCAGCAGCGTTAGCGGGGGATTATACAATGAGCAGTTCTTC. Translation gives CASSVSGGLYNEQFF.